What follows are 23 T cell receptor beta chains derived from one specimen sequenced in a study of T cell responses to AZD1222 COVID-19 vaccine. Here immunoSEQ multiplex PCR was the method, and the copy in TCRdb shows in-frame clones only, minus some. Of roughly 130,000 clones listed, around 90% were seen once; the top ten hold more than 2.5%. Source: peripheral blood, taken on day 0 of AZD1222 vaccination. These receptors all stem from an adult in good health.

The CDR3: CASSPGSGSYEQYF. DNA for the CDR3: TGCGCCAGCAGCCCAGGAAGCGGGAGCTACGAGCAGTACTTC. This chain connects TRBV4-1 to TRBJ2-7, with 8 bases fitting TRBD2. The CDR3 contains 14 residues. J gave up 3 bases and V 4 bases, and 5 bases lay outside the gene matches. Germline V CDR1 and CDR2: MGHRA, YSYEKL.

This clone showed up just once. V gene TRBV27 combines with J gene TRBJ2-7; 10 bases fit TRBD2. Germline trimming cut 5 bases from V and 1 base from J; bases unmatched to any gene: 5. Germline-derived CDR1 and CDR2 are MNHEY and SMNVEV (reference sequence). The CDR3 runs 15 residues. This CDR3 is CASSNSGRDSYEQYF. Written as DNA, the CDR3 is TGTGCCAGCAGTAACAGCGGGAGGGATTCCTACGAGCAGTACTTC.

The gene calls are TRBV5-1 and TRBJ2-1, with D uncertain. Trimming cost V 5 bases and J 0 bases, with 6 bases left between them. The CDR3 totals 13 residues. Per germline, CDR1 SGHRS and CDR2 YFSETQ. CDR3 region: CASSPGSYNEQFF. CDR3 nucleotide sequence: TGCGCCAGCAGTCCCGGCTCCTACAATGAGCAGTTCTTC.

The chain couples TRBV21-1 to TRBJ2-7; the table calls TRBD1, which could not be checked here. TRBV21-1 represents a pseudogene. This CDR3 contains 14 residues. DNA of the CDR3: TGTGCCAGCAGCAAATTAGACAACTCCTACGAGCAGTACTTC. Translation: CASSKLDNSYEQYF.

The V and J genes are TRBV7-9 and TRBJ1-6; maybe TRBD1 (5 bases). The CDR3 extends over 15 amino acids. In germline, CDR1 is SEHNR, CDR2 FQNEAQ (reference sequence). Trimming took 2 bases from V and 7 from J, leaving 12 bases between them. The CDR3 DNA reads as TGTGCCAGCAGCTTATGGGGGGTTCAGAATTCACCCCTCCACTTT. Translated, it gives CASSLWGVQNSPLHF.

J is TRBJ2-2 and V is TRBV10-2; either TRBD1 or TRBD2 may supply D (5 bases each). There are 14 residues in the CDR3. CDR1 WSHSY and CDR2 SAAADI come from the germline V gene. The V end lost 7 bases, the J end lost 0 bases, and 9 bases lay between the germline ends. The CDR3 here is CASMGTTNTGELFF. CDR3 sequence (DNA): TGCGCCAGCATGGGGACGACGAACACCGGGGAGCTGTTTTTT.

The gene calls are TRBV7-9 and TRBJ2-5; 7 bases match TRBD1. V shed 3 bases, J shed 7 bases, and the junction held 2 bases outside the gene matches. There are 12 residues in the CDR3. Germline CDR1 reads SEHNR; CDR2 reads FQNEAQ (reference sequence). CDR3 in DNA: TGTGCCAGCAGCTTCCCAGGGGGGACCCAGTACTTC. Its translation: CASSFPGGTQYF.

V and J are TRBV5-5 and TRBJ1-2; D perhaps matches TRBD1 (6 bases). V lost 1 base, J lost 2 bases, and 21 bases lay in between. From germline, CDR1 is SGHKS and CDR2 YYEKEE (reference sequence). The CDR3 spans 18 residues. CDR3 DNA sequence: TGTGCCAGCAGCTTGTTTGATCCCTGGACAGATGCGAACTATGGCTACACCTTC. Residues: CASSLFDPWTDANYGYTF.

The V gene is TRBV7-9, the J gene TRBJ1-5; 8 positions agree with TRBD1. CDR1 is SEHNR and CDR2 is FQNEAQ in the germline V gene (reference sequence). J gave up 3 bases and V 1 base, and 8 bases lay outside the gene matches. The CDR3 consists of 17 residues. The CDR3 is CASSLDGQGEFNQPQHF. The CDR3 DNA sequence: TGTGCCAGCAGCTTAGATGGACAGGGAGAGTTCAATCAGCCCCAGCATTTT.

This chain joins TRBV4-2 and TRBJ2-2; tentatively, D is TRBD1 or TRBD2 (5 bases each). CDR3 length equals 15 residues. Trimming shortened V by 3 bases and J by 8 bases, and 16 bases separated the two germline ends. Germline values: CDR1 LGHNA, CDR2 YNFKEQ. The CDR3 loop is CASSHGDRQGGELFF. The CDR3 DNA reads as TGTGCCAGCAGCCATGGGGACCGGCAGGGTGGGGAGCTGTTTTTT.

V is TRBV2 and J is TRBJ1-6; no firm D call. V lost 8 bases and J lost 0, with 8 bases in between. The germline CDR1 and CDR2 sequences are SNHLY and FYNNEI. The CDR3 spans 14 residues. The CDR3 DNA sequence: TGTGCCAGCGTGGGCAGCTCCTATAATTCACCCCTCCACTTT. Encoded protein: CASVGSSYNSPLHF. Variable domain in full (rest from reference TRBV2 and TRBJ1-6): EPEVTQTPSHQVTQMGQEVILRCVPISNHLYFYWYRQILGQKVEFLVSFYNNEISEKSEIFDDQFSVERPDGSNFTLKIRSTKLEDSAMYFCASVGSSYNSPLHFGNGTRLTVT.

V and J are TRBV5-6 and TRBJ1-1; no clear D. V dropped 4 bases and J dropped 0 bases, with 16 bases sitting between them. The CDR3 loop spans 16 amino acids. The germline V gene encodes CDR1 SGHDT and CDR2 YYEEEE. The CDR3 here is CASSPGVVGMNTEAFF. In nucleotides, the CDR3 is TGTGCCAGCAGCCCTGGGGTCGTGGGGATGAACACTGAAGCTTTCTTT.

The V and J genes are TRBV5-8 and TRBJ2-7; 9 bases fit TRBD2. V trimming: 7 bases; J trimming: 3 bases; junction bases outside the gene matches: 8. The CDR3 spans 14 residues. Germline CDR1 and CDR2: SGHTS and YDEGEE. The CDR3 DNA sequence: TGTGCCAGCGCCCCGTGGACTAGCGACTACGAGCAGTACTTC. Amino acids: CASAPWTSDYEQYF.

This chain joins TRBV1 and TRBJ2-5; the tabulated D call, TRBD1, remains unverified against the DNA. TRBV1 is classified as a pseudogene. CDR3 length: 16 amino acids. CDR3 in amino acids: CTSSQGETGVGETQYF. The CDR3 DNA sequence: TGCACCAGCAGCCAAGGGGAGACAGGGGTCGGGGAGACCCAGTACTTC.

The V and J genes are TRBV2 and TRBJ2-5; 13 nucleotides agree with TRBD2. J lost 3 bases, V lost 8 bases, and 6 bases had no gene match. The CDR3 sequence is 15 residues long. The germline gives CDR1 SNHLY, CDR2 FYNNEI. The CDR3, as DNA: TGTGCCAGCGCAAAAGGACTAGCGGGAGAAGAGACCCAGTACTTC. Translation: CASAKGLAGEETQYF.

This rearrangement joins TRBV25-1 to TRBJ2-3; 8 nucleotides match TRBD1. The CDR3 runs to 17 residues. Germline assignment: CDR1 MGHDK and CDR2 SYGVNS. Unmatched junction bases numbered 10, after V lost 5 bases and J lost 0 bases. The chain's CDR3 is CASSFSRQGRSTDTQYF. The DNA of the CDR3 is TGTGCCAGCAGTTTCTCACGACAGGGGCGTAGCACAGATACGCAGTATTTT.

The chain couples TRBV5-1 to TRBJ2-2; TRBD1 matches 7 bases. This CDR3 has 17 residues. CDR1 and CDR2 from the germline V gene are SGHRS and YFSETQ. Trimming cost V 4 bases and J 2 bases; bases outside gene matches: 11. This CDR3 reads CASSPGTVRKNTGELFF. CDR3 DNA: TGCGCCAGCAGCCCGGGGACAGTGAGGAAAAACACCGGGGAGCTGTTTTTT.

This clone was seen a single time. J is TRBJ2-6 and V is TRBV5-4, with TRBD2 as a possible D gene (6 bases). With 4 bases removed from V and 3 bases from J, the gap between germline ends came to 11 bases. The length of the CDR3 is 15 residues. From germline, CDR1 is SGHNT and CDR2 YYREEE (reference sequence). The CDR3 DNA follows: TGTGCCAGCAGCCCCCAGGGAGGTGGGGCCAACGTCCTGACTTTC. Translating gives CASSPQGGGANVLTF.

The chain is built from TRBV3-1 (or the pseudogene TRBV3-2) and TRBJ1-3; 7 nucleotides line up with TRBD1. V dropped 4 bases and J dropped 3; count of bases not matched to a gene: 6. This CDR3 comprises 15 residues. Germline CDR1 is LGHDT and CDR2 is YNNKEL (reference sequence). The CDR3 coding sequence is TGTGCCAGCAGCCCGACGACAGGGCTTGGAAACACCATATATTTT. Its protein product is CASSPTTGLGNTIYF.

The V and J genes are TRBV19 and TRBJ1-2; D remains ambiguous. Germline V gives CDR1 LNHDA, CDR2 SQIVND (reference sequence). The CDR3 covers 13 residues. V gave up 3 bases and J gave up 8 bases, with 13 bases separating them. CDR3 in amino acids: CASSIEGLGGYTF. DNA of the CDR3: TGTGCCAGTAGTATTGAGGGCCTTGGGGGCTACACCTTC.

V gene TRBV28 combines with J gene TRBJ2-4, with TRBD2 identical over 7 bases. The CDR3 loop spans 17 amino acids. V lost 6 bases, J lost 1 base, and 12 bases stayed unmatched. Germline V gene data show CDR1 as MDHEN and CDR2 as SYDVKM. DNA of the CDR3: TGTGCCAGCAGGAACAGAGCGGGGAAGGGGGCCAAAAACATTCAGTACTTC. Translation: CASRNRAGKGAKNIQYF.

The CDR3 region is CASSHRTGANYGYTF. CDR3 DNA: TGTGCCAGCAGCCACAGAACAGGGGCTAACTATGGCTACACCTTC. The V and J genes are TRBV14 and TRBJ1-2, with 7 bases matching TRBD1. The junction had 4 bases not matched to a gene; V was cut back by 3 bases and J by 0 bases. Germline-derived CDR1 and CDR2 are SGHDN and FVKESK. The CDR3 is 15 amino acids.

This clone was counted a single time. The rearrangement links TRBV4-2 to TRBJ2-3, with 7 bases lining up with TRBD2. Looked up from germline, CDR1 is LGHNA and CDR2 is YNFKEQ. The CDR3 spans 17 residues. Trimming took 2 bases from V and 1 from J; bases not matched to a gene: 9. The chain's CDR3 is CASSQRDFGRGTDTQYF. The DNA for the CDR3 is TGTGCCAGCAGCCAACGGGACTTTGGGAGGGGCACAGATACGCAGTATTTT.